Presented here are 16 T cell receptor beta chains from one specimen sequenced in a study of OX40 agonist ivuxolimab in advanced cancers. Some clones are missing from TCRdb's copy, which holds only in-frame ones; the method was immunoSEQ multiplex PCR. Here the sample spans just under 65,000 clones, 85% to 90% being singletons. The material was CD4+ or CD8+ T cells sorted from blood, obtained in a trial of the OX40 agonist ivuxolimab. Receptors were obtained from an adult with an advanced solid tumor such as melanoma, head and neck, liver or kidney cancer.

As for this clone: An end of the junction differs from the germline gene, which may be a read error. The chain links TRBV20-1 to TRBJ1-1; 8 nucleotides match TRBD1. CDR1 is DFQATT, CDR2 SNEGSKA, per germline (reference sequence). The CDR3 length is 11 residues. The CDR3 protein is CSARRDRPFIF. Written as DNA, the CDR3 is TGCAGTGCGCGAAGGGACAGGCCTTTTATTTTT.

This sequence joins TRBV19 and TRBJ2-3, with 7 nucleotides matching TRBD2. Trimming removed 3 bases from V and 1 base from J; junction bases left unmatched: 1. Germline V gene sequence: CDR1 LNHDA, CDR2 SQIVND (reference sequence). CDR3 size: 14 residues. The CDR3 DNA follows: TGTGCCAGTAGTATGCGGGAGCGCACAGATACGCAGTATTTT. This sequence encodes CASSMRERTDTQYF.

V and J are TRBV27 and TRBJ2-7; either TRBD1 or TRBD2 may supply D (5 bases each). V shed 5 bases and J shed 7 bases, with 27 bases lying between them. CDR1 is MNHEY and CDR2 is SMNVEV in the germline V gene (reference sequence). This CDR3 is built from 17 residues. CDR3 coding DNA: TGTGCCAGCAGTCCCCTGGTCCCGGGACCCAACGCGTATGAGCAGTACTTC. Its protein product is CASSPLVPGPNAYEQYF.

This clone appeared a single time. The V call is TRBV2, the J call TRBJ1-2; TRBD1 might be the D (5 bases). Germline V lookup: CDR1 SNHLY, CDR2 FYNNEI. The V and J ends lost 3 bases and 2 bases respectively, with 13 bases between them. This CDR3 comprises 15 residues. CDR3 protein: CASSDRRGGNYGYTF. In nucleotides, the CDR3 is TGTGCCAGCAGTGACCGACGTGGGGGGAACTATGGCTACACCTTC.

This clone is a singleton in its sample. V usage is TRBV30 and J usage is TRBJ2-5, with 9 bases identical to TRBD2. The CDR3 is made up of 16 amino acids. V lost 5 bases and J lost 5; bases outside the gene matches: 15. Germline CDR1 is GTSNPN and CDR2 is SVGIG (reference sequence). The CDR3 is CAWAPRPAGGRETQYF. In nucleotides, the CDR3 is TGTGCCTGGGCCCCCCGCCCAGCGGGGGGTCGGGAGACCCAGTACTTC.

V is TRBV27 and J is TRBJ2-7; 8 bases align to TRBD1. In germline, CDR1 is MNHEY, CDR2 SMNVEV (reference sequence). The CDR3 has 16 amino acids. The trim removed 5 bases at V and 0 bases at J, leaving 9 bases unmatched. CDR3 DNA sequence: TGTGCCAGCAGTCCCGGACAGGGAAGGGGCTCCTACGAGCAGTACTTC. Translating gives CASSPGQGRGSYEQYF.

This clone was recorded only once. This chain links TRBV7-9 with TRBJ2-7; D is perhaps TRBD1 (5 bases). Trimming pared 5 bases from V and 1 base from J, leaving 15 bases between. CDR3 length equals 15 residues. The germline gives CDR1 SEHNR, CDR2 FQNEAQ (reference sequence). The CDR3 nucleotides read TGTGCCAGCAGCCCCCTCAGGGCAGGGTCCTACGAGCAGTACTTC. Its translation is CASSPLRAGSYEQYF. Looking up the rest from reference TRBV7-9 and TRBJ2-7 gives the full variable domain: DTGVSQNPRHKITKRGQNVTFRCDPISEHNRLYWYRQTLGQGPEFLTYFQNEAQLEKSRLLSDRFSAERPKGSFSTLEIQRTEQGDSAMYLCASSPLRAGSYEQYFGPGTRLTVT.

The V and J genes are TRBV19 and TRBJ1-5, with D possibly matching TRBD1 (5 bases). The CDR3 runs 16 residues. With 3 bases removed from V and 2 bases from J, the gap between germline ends came to 14 bases. Germline-derived CDR1 and CDR2 are LNHDA and SQIVND (reference sequence). The CDR3 nucleotides are TGTGCCAGTAGTATGCGACTAACAGGTCGCAATCAGCCCCAGCATTTT. This translates into CASSMRLTGRNQPQHF.

The CDR3 nucleotides read TGTGCCAGCAGCGGAGGGGTCCTATATGGCTACACCTTC. Its protein product is CASSGGVLYGYTF. The chain uses TRBV7-9 and TRBJ1-2; D might be TRBD1 (5 bases). V lost 5 bases, J lost 5 bases, and 12 bases lay in between. The germline gives CDR1 SEHNR, CDR2 FQNEAQ (reference sequence). The CDR3 covers 13 residues.

The chain recombines TRBV7-8 with TRBJ1-3; no clear D. With 2 bases removed from V and 0 bases from J, the gap between germline ends came to 11 bases. The germline gives CDR1 SGHVS, CDR2 FQNEAQ. This CDR3 has 16 residues. CDR3 DNA: TGTGCCAGCAGCTTACTCAGAATAAGCTCTGGAAACACCATATATTTT. Residues: CASSLLRISSGNTIYF.

V gene TRBV6-1 combines with J gene TRBJ1-2; TRBD1 is a possible D gene (6 bases). The CDR3 is made up of 12 amino acids. Germline V gene lookup returns CDR1 MNHNS and CDR2 SASEGT. The V end was cut by 8 bases, the J end by 0 bases, with 7 bases between. CDR3 loop: CASGGPNYGYTF. The CDR3 nucleotides read TGTGCCAGCGGGGGGCCTAACTATGGCTACACCTTC.

The chain is built from TRBV2 and TRBJ1-1; the D gene is possibly TRBD1 (5 bases). The ends were cut back, 8 bases at V and 0 bases at J, with 13 bases in the middle. Germline-derived CDR1 and CDR2 are SNHLY and FYNNEI. CDR3 length: 14 residues. This CDR3 reads CASAGRGLNTEAFF. CDR3 nucleotide sequence: TGTGCCAGCGCGGGAAGGGGTTTGAACACTGAAGCTTTCTTT.

The rearrangement joins TRBV14 to TRBJ2-2; D is possibly TRBD1 (6 bases). This CDR3 is 16 amino acids long. V shed 2 bases and J shed 5 bases, with 15 bases lying between them. Germline V gene data show CDR1 as SGHDN and CDR2 as FVKESK. The CDR3 loop reads CASSQYTGIRTGELFF. The CDR3 DNA follows: TGTGCCAGCAGCCAATACACAGGGATTAGGACCGGGGAGCTGTTTTTT.

The chain employs TRBV21-1 and TRBJ2-7; the D call of TRBD1 is as the table states it, not checked on the DNA. TRBV21-1 is designated a pseudogene. The CDR3 runs to 16 residues. CDR3 DNA sequence: TGTGCCAGCAGCAAAAGGTTTATCGGCAGGGGCTACGAGCAGTACTTC. The encoded protein is CASSKRFIGRGYEQYF.

The chain is built from TRBV6-4 and TRBJ2-7; the match to TRBD1 covers 7 bases. Germline-derived CDR1 and CDR2 are MRHNA and SNTAGT. Unmatched junction bases numbered 7, after V lost 0 bases and J lost 5 bases. CDR3 length equals 15 residues. The CDR3 loop is CASSDSAGGIDEQYF. CDR3 coding DNA: TGTGCCAGCAGTGACTCAGCAGGGGGTATCGACGAGCAGTACTTC.

The chain's CDR3 is CASSQGAQGSIYEQYF. DNA of the CDR3: TGCGCCAGCAGCCAAGGTGCCCAGGGGAGTATATACGAGCAGTACTTC. The chain combines TRBV4-1 with TRBJ2-7; D possibly corresponds to TRBD1 (6 bases). CDR3 size: 16 residues. Trimming removed 1 base at V and 4 bases at J, with 17 bases between. Germline V lookup: CDR1 MGHRA, CDR2 YSYEKL.